Each of the 25 T cell receptor beta chains below was sequenced from the same sample in a study of control samples from healthy donors and cancer patients. Repertoires were generated with immunoSEQ multiplex PCR, while TCRdb's copy carries only in-frame clones and drops some. Here the sample spans some 67,000 clones, 89% being singletons. The sample was PBMCs. The receptor source for this set is a man in his fifties or sixties with lung cancer.

The rearrangement links TRBV7-2 to TRBJ2-7; D remains unclear. Germline CDR1 and CDR2: SGHTA and FQGNSA. V gave up 5 bases and J gave up 4 bases, with 12 bases separating them. The CDR3 loop spans 13 amino acids. CDR3: CASSRLVGYEQYV. The CDR3 nucleotides read TGTGCCAGCAGCCGGCTAGTAGGGTACGAGCAGTACGTC.

The chain joins TRBV7-7 to TRBJ2-1, with 7 bases matching TRBD2. The CDR3 spans 16 residues. V shed 1 base and J 6 bases; nucleotides not matched to a gene: 9. Per germline, CDR1 SSHAT and CDR2 FNYEAQ (reference sequence). CDR3 loop: CASSLGLGLGANEQFF. The DNA for the CDR3 is TGTGCCAGCAGCTTAGGGCTAGGACTAGGAGCCAATGAGCAGTTCTTC.

V and J are TRBV18 and TRBJ1-6; TRBD1 matches 10 bases. With 2 bases clipped from V and 8 bases from J, the junction kept 0 bases outside the gene matches. CDR1 and CDR2 (germline): KGHSH, LQKENI. The CDR3 has 14 amino acids. This CDR3 reads CASSPGTGDSPLHF. The CDR3, as DNA: TGTGCCAGCTCACCAGGGACAGGGGATTCACCCCTCCACTTT.

In its sample, this clone was seen once. This chain uses TRBV25-1 with TRBJ1-4; D is ambiguous. Trimming left V 8 bases short and J 3 bases short, with 10 bases between. Germline loops: CDR1 MGHDK, CDR2 SYGVNS. The CDR3 totals 13 residues. CDR3 protein: CASLDPPNEKLFF. CDR3 DNA: TGTGCCAGCCTGGATCCACCTAATGAAAAACTGTTTTTT.

This sequence joins TRBV18 and TRBJ1-2; TRBD1 matches at 9 bases. There are 14 residues in the CDR3. With V trimmed by 6 bases and J by 8 bases, 10 bases remained unmatched. Germline loops: CDR1 KGHSH, CDR2 LQKENI. The CDR3 here is CASSQARTGEGYTF. The CDR3 DNA is TGTGCCAGCTCCCAAGCTCGGACAGGGGAGGGCTACACCTTC.

This chain joins TRBV7-2 and TRBJ2-1; D assignment may be TRBD1 or TRBD2 (5 bases each). Germline V gives CDR1 SGHTA, CDR2 FQGNSA. The CDR3 totals 15 residues. The ends were cut back, 0 bases at V and 8 bases at J, with 14 bases in the middle. The CDR3 DNA reads TGTGCCAGCAGCTTAGCGGGACGCCCCCCCGATGAGCAGTTCTTC. The encoded protein is CASSLAGRPPDEQFF.

V is TRBV13 and J is TRBJ1-3, with no clear D. Germline lookup yields CDR1 PRHDT and CDR2 FYEKMQ (reference sequence). There are 15 residues in the CDR3. V lost 0 bases to trimming and J lost 3 bases, with 9 bases between them. Here the CDR3 DNA reads TGTGCCAGCAGCTTAGGCTCAAGGTTTGGAAACACCATATATTTT. This sequence encodes CASSLGSRFGNTIYF.

This sequence joins TRBV7-3 and TRBJ1-1; D is possibly TRBD1 (6 bases). The CDR3 covers 15 residues. CDR1 is SGHTA, CDR2 FQGTGA, per germline. With 6 bases removed from V and 5 bases from J, the gap between germline ends came to 19 bases. This CDR3 reads CASRGGGDTGTEAFF. CDR3 DNA: TGTGCCAGCAGGGGCGGAGGGGACACGGGGACTGAAGCTTTCTTT. The full variable domain, in which reference TRBV7-3 and TRBJ1-1 provide the parts outside the CDR3, is GAGVSQTPSNKVTEKGKYVELRCDPISGHTALYWYRQSLGQGPEFLIYFQGTGAADDSGLPNDRFFAVRPEGSVSTLKIQRTERGDSAVYLCASRGGGDTGTEAFFGQGTRLTVV.

The chain is built from TRBV5-1 and TRBJ2-2, with 12 bases matching TRBD1. The germline V gene has CDR1 SGHRS and CDR2 YFSETQ. This CDR3 has 16 amino acids. The J segment lost 4 bases and the V segment lost 5 bases, leaving 6 bases of the junction unmatched. The CDR3 sequence is CASRAGQGAITGELFF. In nucleotides, the CDR3 is TGCGCCAGCAGGGCGGGACAGGGGGCGATCACCGGGGAGCTGTTTTTT.

CDR3 DNA: TGCGCCAGCAGTGACACAACTAATGAAAAACTGTTTTTT. Its translation is CASSDTTNEKLFF. The V gene is TRBV10-2, the J gene TRBJ1-4; the D is unclear. Germline lookup yields CDR1 WSHSY and CDR2 SAAADI. V shed 3 bases and J shed 0 bases, with 2 bases lying between them. The CDR3 extends over 13 amino acids.

The V gene is TRBV7-2, the J gene TRBJ2-7, with D possibly matching TRBD1 (7 bases). V was cut by 2 bases and J by 2 bases, with 16 bases left in between. The germline V gene has CDR1 SGHTA and CDR2 FQGNSA. The CDR3 extends over 16 amino acids. CDR3 loop: CASSLTSSGGTYEQYF. The CDR3, as DNA: TGTGCCAGCAGCTTAACTTCCTCAGGGGGGACCTACGAGCAGTACTTC.

In this sample, this clone turned up once. This rearrangement joins TRBV6-5 to TRBJ2-3, with D perhaps TRBD1 (6 bases). The germline V gene has CDR1 MNHEY and CDR2 SVGAGI. Trimming left V 4 bases short and J 0 bases short, with 8 bases between. CDR3 length equals 14 residues. Here the CDR3 DNA reads TGTGCCAGCAGTTGGCAGGGGAGCACAGATACGCAGTATTTT. This sequence encodes CASSWQGSTDTQYF.

The J gene is TRBJ2-5, the V gene TRBV5-1, with D possibly matching TRBD1 (7 bases). The CDR3 covers 14 residues. CDR1 and CDR2 from the germline V gene are SGHRS and YFSETQ. The V end lost 5 bases, the J end lost 7 bases, and 18 bases lay between the germline ends. In DNA form, the CDR3 reads TGCGCCAGCAGTCCCGGACAGGCCGGGGGGACCCAGTACTTC. This gives the protein CASSPGQAGGTQYF. Filled out from reference TRBV5-1 and TRBJ2-5, the complete variable domain reads KAGVTQTPRYLIKTRGQQVTLSCSPISGHRSVSWYQQTPGQGLQFLFEYFSETQRNKGNFPGRFSGRQFSNSRSEMNVSTLELGDSALYLCASSPGQAGGTQYFGPGTRLLVL.

The gene calls are TRBV6-1 and TRBJ2-3, with a tentative D call TRBD1 (5 bases). Germline CDR1 and CDR2: MNHNS and SASEGT. The CDR3 is made up of 16 amino acids. Trimming removed 4 bases at V and 1 base at J, with 15 bases between. The CDR3 loop is CASSVQGMFGTDTQYF. The CDR3 region has the DNA TGTGCCAGCAGTGTGCAGGGAATGTTCGGCACAGATACGCAGTATTTT.

V and J are TRBV27 and TRBJ2-3; D may be TRBD1 (6 bases). V gave up 3 bases and J gave up 3 bases, with 7 bases separating them. Germline V gene sequence: CDR1 MNHEY, CDR2 SMNVEV (reference sequence). CDR3 length equals 13 residues. The CDR3 sequence is CASSFQGTDTQYF. The CDR3 DNA reads TGTGCCAGCAGTTTCCAGGGGACAGATACGCAGTATTTT.

The CDR3 DNA reads TGCGCCAGCAGCCAAGATGAAAGGGTAGCGGGGGGTCGCACAGATACGCAGTATTTT. Amino acid sequence: CASSQDERVAGGRTDTQYF. The chain joins TRBV4-1 to TRBJ2-3; 10 nucleotides match TRBD2. Trimming removed 0 bases from V and 1 base from J; junction bases left unmatched: 10. The CDR3 loop spans 19 amino acids. Germline V gene lookup returns CDR1 MGHRA and CDR2 YSYEKL.

This clone was seen a single time. The chain recombines TRBV5-1 with TRBJ1-1; D is unclear. CDR3 size: 13 residues. The V end lost 2 bases, the J end lost 0 bases, and 5 bases lay between the germline ends. Per the germline V gene, CDR1 is SGHRS and CDR2 is YFSETQ. The CDR3 DNA follows: TGCGCCAGCAGCTTATCAGTGAACACTGAAGCTTTCTTT. Residues: CASSLSVNTEAFF.

The sample holds a few counts of this clone. V usage is TRBV7-2 and J usage is TRBJ1-1; a weak D match, TRBD1 (5 bases). V was shortened by 3 bases and J by 4 bases, with 12 bases between the two germline ends. This CDR3 spans 14 amino acids. Germline V gene data show CDR1 as SGHTA and CDR2 as FQGNSA. The CDR3 sequence is CASSLQGVTTEAFF. The CDR3 region has the DNA TGTGCCAGCAGCTTGCAGGGAGTGACCACTGAAGCTTTCTTT. Based on the CDR3 plus reference TRBV7-2 and TRBJ1-1, the full variable domain is GAGVSQSPSNKVTEKGKDVELRCDPISGHTALYWYRQSLGQGLEFLIYFQGNSAPDKSGLPSDRFSAERTGGSVSTLTIQRTQQEDSAVYLCASSLQGVTTEAFFGQGTRLTVV.

The gene calls are TRBV18 and TRBJ2-7, with 9 bases matching TRBD1. The CDR3 is 15 amino acids. CDR1 is KGHSH and CDR2 is LQKENI in the germline V gene. The J segment lost 4 bases and the V segment lost 2 bases, leaving 6 bases of the junction unmatched. The CDR3: CASSPFRDRDYEQYV. DNA of the CDR3: TGTGCCAGCTCACCATTTCGGGACAGGGATTACGAGCAGTACGTC.

V and J are TRBV5-1 and TRBJ1-1; D uncertain. The germline V gene has CDR1 SGHRS and CDR2 YFSETQ. The CDR3 spans 13 residues. V lost 5 bases and J 1 base, leaving 9 bases between the germline ends. The CDR3 reads CASSSDGNTEAFF. CDR3 nucleotide sequence: TGCGCCAGCAGTTCGGACGGGAACACTGAAGCTTTCTTT.

The chain is built from TRBV3-1 (or the pseudogene TRBV3-2) and TRBJ2-6; D might be TRBD1 (5 bases). The V end was cut by 3 bases, the J end by 0 bases, with 15 bases between. CDR1 is LGHDT, CDR2 YNNKEL, per germline (reference sequence). The CDR3 runs 18 residues. The CDR3 DNA is TGTGCCAGCAGCCAGCCCCAGGGTTTCTTCTCTGGGGCCAACGTCCTGACTTTC. It specifies CASSQPQGFFSGANVLTF.

This clone was counted only a few times. This chain joins TRBV5-4 and TRBJ2-1; unclear D gene. CDR1 is SGHNT and CDR2 is YYREEE in the germline V gene (reference sequence). CDR3 size: 13 residues. V lost 2 bases, J lost 5 bases, and 8 bases lay in between. The CDR3 protein is CASSFHTNNEQFF. In nucleotides, the CDR3 is TGTGCCAGCAGCTTTCACACCAACAATGAGCAGTTCTTC.

The chain uses TRBV5-8 and TRBJ2-4, with 8 bases matching TRBD1. CDR1 is SGHTS and CDR2 is YDEGEE in the germline V gene. The CDR3 has 14 amino acids. Trimming cost V 4 bases and J 5 bases; bases outside gene matches: 5. CDR3 in DNA: TGTGCCAGCAGCCACTACAGGGGGGAAAACATTCAGTACTTC. Translated, it gives CASSHYRGENIQYF.

The chain carries TRBV5-1 and TRBJ1-1; weak D call: TRBD1 (6 bases). V was clipped by 3 bases and J by 5 bases, with 14 bases between them. The CDR3 is made up of 14 amino acids. From germline, CDR1 is SGHRS and CDR2 YFSETQ. The CDR3 region is CASSSVQGGTEAFF. Here the CDR3 DNA reads TGCGCCAGCAGCTCCGTACAGGGAGGGACTGAAGCTTTCTTT.

V gene TRBV7-3 combines with J gene TRBJ2-3, with D perhaps matching TRBD2 (6 bases). V dropped 3 bases and J dropped 5 bases, with 15 bases sitting between them. This CDR3 comprises 15 residues. Germline V gives CDR1 SGHTA, CDR2 FQGTGA. DNA for the CDR3: TGTGCCAGCAGCTTCCTCGGCGGGGTGGGAGATACGCAGTATTTT. As protein: CASSFLGGVGDTQYF. Full variable domain (rest looked up from reference TRBV7-3 and TRBJ2-3): GAGVSQTPSNKVTEKGKYVELRCDPISGHTALYWYRQSLGQGPEFLIYFQGTGAADDSGLPNDRFFAVRPEGSVSTLKIQRTERGDSAVYLCASSFLGGVGDTQYFGPGTRLTVL.